This TCR beta chain was sequenced in a study of PD-1 blockade in classical Hodgkin lymphoma. Turning to the study itself: Patients were dosed intravenously with nivolumab at 3 mg/kg every 2 weeks.

The ends were cut back, 6 bases at V and 5 bases at J, with 14 bases in the middle. The CDR3 runs to 14 residues. CDR1 KGHSH and CDR2 LQKENI come from the germline V gene. TCRdb's copy holds only in-frame clones and misses some; the assay was immunoSEQ multiplex PCR. The sample has more than 140,000 clones; around 73% are singletons. All trial patients relapsed after autologous stem cell transplantation. Sequencing was performed on peripheral blood mononuclear cells (PBMCs), taken before the second cycle of nivolumab. V is TRBV18 and J is TRBJ2-1; maybe TRBD2 (6 bases). This TCR derives from a human donor with classical Hodgkin lymphoma. The CDR3 nucleotides are TGTGCCAGCTCCCCGGGCGGACTAAACAATGAGCAGTTCTTC. It codes for CASSPGGLNNEQFF.